This TCR beta chain was obtained from a study of T-cell reconstitution after alpha-beta-depleted transplantation in children. Unique molecular identifiers were used in preparing the TCRbeta library. TCRdb called the PCR reads again in MiXCR, with one record for every CDR3 protein. Altogether hundreds of thousands of distinct CDR3 sequences are present, 10% to 15% being singletons, with the ten largest covering around 2.2%. The receptor comes from a male patient younger than 18 who had a stem cell transplant for acute myeloid leukemia, so the T cells may come from the graft donor. The sequences come from PBMCs, mostly from graft donor cells, collected 360 days after TCRalphabeta/CD19-depleted stem cell transplant.

The chain's CDR3 is CSARDGSGEQYF. CDR3 DNA: TGCAGTGCTAGAGATGGTAGCGGCGAGCAGTACTTC. The chain is built from TRBV20-1 and TRBJ2-7; perhaps TRBD2 as D (6 bases). CDR1 is DFQATT, CDR2 SNEGSKA, per germline (reference sequence). The CDR3 runs to 12 residues. The germline V and J ends were trimmed by 0 bases and 6 bases, with 9 bases remaining between them.